This TCR beta chain was captured in a study of blood T cell repertoires in COVID-19. Under the authors' procedure: Amplification of reference gene primers provided the estimated nucleated cell counts. The table came from immunoSEQ multiplex PCR; TCRdb's copy has only in-frame clones and leaves some out. V and J calls and clone size are as listed in that table; D and trimming were resolved from the DNA. The table records around 190,000 clones, around 90% of them present only once. Germline CDR1 is LNHDA and CDR2 is SQIVND (reference sequence). The CDR3 covers 19 residues. V lost 5 bases and J 1 base, leaving 25 bases between the germline ends.

This chain connects TRBV19 to TRBJ2-3; D may be TRBD2 (6 bases). Sequenced sample: peripheral blood. The receptor's source is a human donor in a cohort sampled during active COVID-19. The CDR3 reads CASSSSRGGTALGTDTQYF. Written as DNA, the CDR3 is TGTGCCAGTAGTTCCTCCCGGGGCGGGACCGCGCTGGGCACAGATACGCAGTATTTT. Full variable domain (remainder filled in from reference TRBV19 and TRBJ2-3): DGGITQSPKYLFRKEGQNVTLSCEQNLNHDAMYWYRQDPGQGLRLIYYSQIVNDFQKGDIAEGYSVSREKKESFPLTVTSAQKNPTAFYLCASSSSRGGTALGTDTQYFGPGTRLTVL.